This T cell receptor (beta chain) is from a study of chemoradiotherapy in HPV16-positive cancers. The study's findings and limits: Candidate HPV-specific clones and E7-related TCR motifs grew in tumor during treatment. Functional assays defining HPV-specific T cells used only a couple of HPV16-positive patients.

The CDR3 contains 13 residues. The germline gives CDR1 MNHEY, CDR2 SVGAGI. V lost 1 base, J lost 12 bases, and 16 bases lay in between. Sequencing was performed with immunoSEQ multiplex PCR; in TCRdb, only in-frame clones are kept and a portion is missing. Of a few thousand clones listed, about 81% were seen once; the top ten hold 15% to 20%. On this clone itself: The antigen is undetermined.

Over chemoradiotherapy, repertoires were sampled more than once. The origin of this receptor is a human donor with HPV-associated anogenital cancer. The V and J genes are TRBV6-5 and TRBJ2-7; D is possibly TRBD1 (5 bases). Here the sequenced sample was tumor tissue, taken from a patient who underwent chemoradiotherapy. The chain's CDR3 is CASSYWNRSPGYF. The DNA for the CDR3 is TGTGCCAGCAGTTACTGGAACAGGAGTCCGGGGTACTTC.